These 27 T cell receptor beta chains were sequenced from one sample in a study of blood T cell repertoires in COVID-19. Sequenced by immunoSEQ multiplex PCR; TCRdb stores in-frame clones only, minus some. The sample consists of more than 200,000 clones, about 89% of them appearing once. Sequences were obtained from PBMCs or T cells enriched from blood (not recorded which). These receptor sequences come from a woman between 18 and 30 years old who had recovered from COVID-19.

The gene calls are TRBV28 and TRBJ2-1; no clear D gene. Per germline, CDR1 MDHEN and CDR2 SYDVKM. V lost 6 bases to trimming and J lost 2 bases, with 2 bases between them. This CDR3 is built from 11 residues. The CDR3 DNA sequence: TGTGCCAGCAGCACCTACAATGAGCAGTTCTTC. This translates into CASSTYNEQFF. Together with reference TRBV28 and TRBJ2-1, the CDR3 gives the full variable domain: DVKVTQSSRYLVKRTGEKVFLECVQDMDHENMFWYRQDPGLGLRLIYFSYDVKMKEKGDIPEGYSVSREKKERFSLILESASTNQTSMYLCASSTYNEQFFGPGTRLTVL.

The rearrangement uses TRBV7-9 and TRBJ2-1, with 8 bases lining up with TRBD1. CDR1 is SEHNR, CDR2 FQNEAQ, per germline (reference sequence). The V gene end was trimmed by 3 bases and the J gene end by 2 bases; junction bases not matched to a gene: 6. The CDR3 contains 16 residues. The CDR3 is CASSFLGQGPYNEQFF. For the CDR3, the DNA is TGTGCCAGCAGCTTCTTAGGACAGGGACCCTACAATGAGCAGTTCTTC.

The gene calls are TRBV11-2 and TRBJ1-1; D is uncertain. The CDR3 extends over 13 amino acids. Germline V gives CDR1 SGHAT, CDR2 FQNNGV. V lost 5 bases to trimming and J lost 2 bases, with 9 bases between them. The CDR3 DNA reads TGTGCCAGCAGCCCTATGCGAAACACTGAAGCTTTCTTT. Translation: CASSPMRNTEAFF.

V and J are TRBV6-5 and TRBJ1-1; no clear D. The CDR3 has 13 amino acids. CDR1 and CDR2 (germline): MNHEY, SVGAGI. The V end lost 9 bases, the J end lost 4 bases, and 15 bases lay between the germline ends. In nucleotides, the CDR3 is TGTGCCAGTCACCGCTTCTCGGGCACTGAAGCTTTCTTT. Protein product: CASHRFSGTEAFF.

CDR3 loop: CASSPPGVSNQPQHF. The DNA for the CDR3 is TGTGCCAGCAGCCCCCCGGGGGTGAGCAATCAGCCCCAGCATTTT. This chain connects TRBV3-1 (or the pseudogene TRBV3-2) to TRBJ1-5; a possible D gene is TRBD1 (5 bases). There are 15 residues in the CDR3. Germline lookup yields CDR1 LGHDT and CDR2 YNNKEL (reference sequence). The ends were cut back, 4 bases at V and 1 base at J, with 11 bases in the middle.

V is TRBV5-1 and J is TRBJ2-4; D is possibly TRBD1 (5 bases). Trimming cost V 0 bases and J 5 bases, with 9 bases left between them. Germline-derived CDR1 and CDR2 are SGHRS and YFSETQ. The CDR3 has 14 residues. The CDR3 DNA sequence: TGCGCCAGCAGCTTGGTTGTAGGGGAAAACATTCAGTACTTC. Its translation is CASSLVVGENIQYF. Variable domain in full (rest from reference TRBV5-1 and TRBJ2-4): KAGVTQTPRYLIKTRGQQVTLSCSPISGHRSVSWYQQTPGQGLQFLFEYFSETQRNKGNFPGRFSGRQFSNSRSEMNVSTLELGDSALYLCASSLVVGENIQYFGAGTRLSVL.

V and J are TRBV9 and TRBJ2-1, with D hard to call. The V gene's germline CDR1 is SGDLS and CDR2 YYNGEE. V lost 0 bases and J 4 bases, leaving 8 bases between the germline ends. The CDR3 is made up of 14 amino acids. CDR3 bases: TGTGCCAGCAGCGTAGAACTAACTTACAATGAGCAGTTCTTC. Amino acid sequence: CASSVELTYNEQFF.

This clone was detected only once. This chain links TRBV18 with TRBJ2-6, with TRBD1 matching over 9 bases. The CDR3 covers 19 residues. Germline CDR1 KGHSH, CDR2 LQKENI. The junction had 9 bases not matched to a gene; V was cut back by 3 bases and J by 0 bases. CDR3 DNA: TGTGCCAGCTCACCCCTCAGGGGACAGGGCAACTCTGGGGCCAACGTCCTGACTTTC. This sequence encodes CASSPLRGQGNSGANVLTF.

The gene calls are TRBV2 and TRBJ2-3; D not certain. CDR3 length: 16 residues. The germline CDR1 and CDR2 sequences are SNHLY and FYNNEI. V lost 1 base and J lost 3, with 14 bases in between. The CDR3 nucleotides read TGTGCCAGCAGTGAAGGGCTAGGTGCCCCTACAGATACGCAGTATTTT. It encodes CASSEGLGAPTDTQYF.

The V call is TRBV19, the J call TRBJ2-4; D perhaps matches TRBD2 (5 bases). The V gene's germline CDR1 is LNHDA and CDR2 SQIVND (reference sequence). The V and J ends lost 6 bases and 0 bases respectively, with 12 bases between them. The CDR3 consists of 15 residues. CDR3 sequence (DNA): TGTGCCAGTAGCAACGTCGGGGTAGCCAAAAACATTCAGTACTTC. Translation gives CASSNVGVAKNIQYF.

The chain recombines TRBV5-7 with TRBJ1-5; unclear D gene. TRBV5-7 is known as an ORF, though its function is uncertain. This CDR3 is 16 amino acids long. V lost 5 bases, J lost 0 bases, and 15 bases lay in between. The CDR3 bases are TGTGCCAGCAGACGGGCGCAGGAGGGTAGCAATCAGCCCCAGCATTTT. Amino acid sequence: CASRRAQEGSNQPQHF.

The chain employs TRBV19 and TRBJ2-5, with D perhaps TRBD2 (5 bases). V dropped 1 base and J dropped 1 base, with 7 bases sitting between them. From germline, CDR1 is LNHDA and CDR2 SQIVND (reference sequence). The CDR3 totals 14 residues. Here the CDR3 DNA reads TGTGCCAGTAGTATAGGGGCGGGCCAAGAGACCCAGTACTTC. It encodes CASSIGAGQETQYF.

This clone was seen more than once but under ten times. This rearrangement joins TRBV2 to TRBJ1-5; TRBD1 is a possible D gene (6 bases). CDR3 length: 14 residues. CDR1 and CDR2 from the germline V gene are SNHLY and FYNNEI. Deletions cut 4 bases from V and 8 bases from J, with 15 bases between. CDR3 in amino acids: CASSGGTQDKPQHF. CDR3 nucleotide sequence: TGTGCCAGCAGTGGTGGGACACAAGACAAGCCCCAGCATTTT.

The V call is TRBV9, the J call TRBJ2-5; TRBD1 is a possible D gene (6 bases). Germline CDR1 is SGDLS and CDR2 is YYNGEE. Trimming stripped 4 bases from V and 3 bases from J, with 16 bases between. The CDR3 sequence is 15 residues long. The CDR3 loop reads CASSLHAGVEETQYF. CDR3 nucleotides: TGTGCCAGCAGCCTACACGCAGGGGTGGAAGAGACCCAGTACTTC.

The CDR3 bases are TGTGCCAGCAGCCAAGTAAGAGGGGGCTACACCTTC. Protein sequence: CASSQVRGGYTF. The chain uses TRBV3-1 (or the pseudogene TRBV3-2) and TRBJ1-2; no definite D call. This CDR3 is built from 12 residues. CDR1 is LGHDT, CDR2 YNNKEL, per germline (reference sequence). Between the trimmed V and J ends, which lost 1 base and 8 bases, there was a span of 8 bases.

This clone is a singleton in its sample. The chain combines TRBV25-1 with TRBJ1-4; D possibly corresponds to TRBD1 (5 bases). The CDR3 is 14 residues long. Germline V gene lookup returns CDR1 MGHDK and CDR2 SYGVNS. V was cut by 4 bases and J by 5 bases, with 11 bases left in between. The CDR3 loop reads CASSGFDSNEKLFF. CDR3 nucleotides: TGTGCCAGCAGTGGTTTCGACAGCAATGAAAAACTGTTTTTT.

The chain employs TRBV11-2 and TRBJ1-2, with D possibly being TRBD1 (6 bases). V lost 1 base, J lost 5 bases, and 14 bases lay in between. This CDR3 has 15 amino acids. Germline-derived CDR1 and CDR2 are SGHAT and FQNNGV. DNA of the CDR3: TGTGCCAGCAGCTTAGTGGGCAGGGGTTGGTATGGCTACACCTTC. Translating it yields CASSLVGRGWYGYTF.

This clone showed up just once. This chain links TRBV5-4 with TRBJ1-1; 9 positions match TRBD1. The V and J ends lost 5 bases and 6 bases, in that order; junction bases with no gene match: 5. Germline values: CDR1 SGHNT, CDR2 YYREEE (reference sequence). The CDR3 loop spans 13 amino acids. CDR3 sequence: CASRKTGGSEAFF. The CDR3 bases are TGTGCCAGCAGAAAGACAGGGGGGTCTGAAGCTTTCTTT.

This clone was seen a handful of times. This rearrangement joins TRBV5-1 to TRBJ2-2, with D perhaps TRBD1 (6 bases). With 4 bases removed from V and 5 bases from J, the gap between germline ends came to 15 bases. Germline-derived CDR1 and CDR2 are SGHRS and YFSETQ. The CDR3 spans 15 residues. This chain's CDR3 is CASSRSEQGTGELFF. The CDR3 DNA follows: TGCGCCAGCAGCCGCTCAGAACAGGGAACCGGGGAGCTGTTTTTT.

The chain is built from TRBV6-1 and TRBJ1-5; D ambiguous. This CDR3 is built from 14 residues. Per germline, CDR1 MNHNS and CDR2 SASEGT. V was clipped by 2 bases and J by 4 bases, with 9 bases between them. The CDR3, as DNA: TGTGCCAGCAGTGAAATGAGGGTTAATCAGCCCCAGCATTTT. Its translation: CASSEMRVNQPQHF.

The chain recombines TRBV12-3 or TRBV12-4 with TRBJ2-4, with D possibly TRBD2 on 6 matching bases. Trimming removed 6 bases from V and 12 bases from J, with 12 bases in between. The CDR3 has 11 amino acids. Written as DNA, the CDR3 is TGTGCCAGCAGCCCATCCGGGAGTCAGTACTTC. This encodes CASSPSGSQYF.

The J gene is TRBJ1-2, the V gene TRBV6-5; 8 bases agree with TRBD1. Germline trimming cut 6 bases from V and 4 bases from J; bases unmatched to any gene: 4. The CDR3 totals 13 residues. In germline, CDR1 is MNHEY, CDR2 SVGAGI. The CDR3 loop reads CASRRQGSYGYTF. DNA for the CDR3: TGTGCCAGCAGAAGACAGGGGAGCTATGGCTACACCTTC.

V usage is TRBV5-1 and J usage is TRBJ2-5; D may be TRBD1 (5 bases). Germline lookup yields CDR1 SGHRS and CDR2 YFSETQ. V was pared by 2 bases and J by 5 bases, with 13 bases between. The length of the CDR3 is 14 residues. The CDR3 nucleotides are TGCGCCAGCAGCTTCGGGTCGAACAGGGAGACCCAGTACTTC. Its translation: CASSFGSNRETQYF.

The genes are TRBV9 and TRBJ2-1, with 9 bases that match TRBD2. CDR3 length: 15 amino acids. Germline V gene sequence: CDR1 SGDLS, CDR2 YYNGEE. V trimming: 4 bases; J trimming: 6 bases; junction bases outside the gene matches: 8. The CDR3, as DNA: TGTGCCAGCAGCCTCGGGACTAGCCAAGGCAATGAGCAGTTCTTC. This codes for CASSLGTSQGNEQFF. The variable domain in full, completed from reference TRBV9 and TRBJ2-1, reads DSGVTQTPKHLITATGQRVTLRCSPRSGDLSVYWYQQSLDQGLQFLIQYYNGEERAKGNILERFSAQQFPDLHSELNLSSLELGDSALYFCASSLGTSQGNEQFFGPGTRLTVL.

The chain recombines TRBV3-1 (or the pseudogene TRBV3-2) with TRBJ2-1, with 9 positions matching TRBD2. V lost 10 bases and J lost 6; bases outside the gene matches: 10. Per the germline V gene, CDR1 is LGHDT and CDR2 is YNNKEL (reference sequence). The CDR3 spans 14 residues. Here the CDR3 reads CATEVAGVGNEQFF. CDR3 nucleotide sequence: TGTGCCACCGAGGTAGCGGGAGTAGGCAATGAGCAGTTCTTC.

The chain couples TRBV3-1 (or the pseudogene TRBV3-2) to TRBJ1-1, with D possibly matching TRBD1 (5 bases). The CDR3 sequence is 13 residues long. V lost 2 bases, J lost 6 bases, and 10 bases lay in between. Germline values: CDR1 LGHDT, CDR2 YNNKEL (reference sequence). This CDR3 reads CASSQIAGSEAFF. In DNA, the CDR3 is TGTGCCAGCAGCCAAATTGCAGGGTCTGAAGCTTTCTTT.

This rearrangement joins TRBV4-1 to TRBJ2-5; 11 bases are shared with TRBD2. Trimming took 0 bases from V and 5 from J; bases not matched to a gene: 2. The CDR3 has 15 residues. The V gene's germline CDR1 is MGHRA and CDR2 YSYEKL. The CDR3 region is CASSQDGTSGETQYF. The CDR3 region has the DNA TGCGCCAGCAGCCAAGATGGGACTAGCGGCGAGACCCAGTACTTC.